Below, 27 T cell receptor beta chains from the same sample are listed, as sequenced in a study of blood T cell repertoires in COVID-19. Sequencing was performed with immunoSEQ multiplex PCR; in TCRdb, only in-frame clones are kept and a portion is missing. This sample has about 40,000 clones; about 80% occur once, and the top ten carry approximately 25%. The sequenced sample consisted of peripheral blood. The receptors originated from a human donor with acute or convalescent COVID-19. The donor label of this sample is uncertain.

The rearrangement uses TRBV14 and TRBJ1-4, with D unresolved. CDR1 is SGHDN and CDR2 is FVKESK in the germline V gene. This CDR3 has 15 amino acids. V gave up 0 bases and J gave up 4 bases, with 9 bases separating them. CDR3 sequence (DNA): TGTGCCAGCAGCCAAGATTTTCGGGATAATGAAAAACTGTTTTTT. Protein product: CASSQDFRDNEKLFF.

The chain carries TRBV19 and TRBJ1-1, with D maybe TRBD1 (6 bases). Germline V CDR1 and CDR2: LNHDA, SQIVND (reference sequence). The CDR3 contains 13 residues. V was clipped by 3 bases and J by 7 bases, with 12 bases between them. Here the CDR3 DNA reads TGTGCCAGTAGTATCGGGGGGCCGAGTGAAGCTTTCTTT. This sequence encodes CASSIGGPSEAFF.

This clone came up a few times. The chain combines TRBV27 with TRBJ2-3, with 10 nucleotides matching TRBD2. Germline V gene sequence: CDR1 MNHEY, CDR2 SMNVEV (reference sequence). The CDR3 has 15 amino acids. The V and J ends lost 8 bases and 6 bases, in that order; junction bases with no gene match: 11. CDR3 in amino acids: CASHLGSGGADTQYF. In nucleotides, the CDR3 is TGTGCCAGCCACCTAGGGAGCGGGGGGGCGGATACGCAGTATTTT.

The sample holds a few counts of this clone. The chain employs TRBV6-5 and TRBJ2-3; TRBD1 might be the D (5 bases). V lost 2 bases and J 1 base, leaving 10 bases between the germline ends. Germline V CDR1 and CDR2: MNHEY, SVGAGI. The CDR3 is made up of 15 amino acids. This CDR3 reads CASSYTTGGTDTQYF. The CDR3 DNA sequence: TGTGCCAGCAGTTACACTACAGGAGGCACAGATACGCAGTATTTT.

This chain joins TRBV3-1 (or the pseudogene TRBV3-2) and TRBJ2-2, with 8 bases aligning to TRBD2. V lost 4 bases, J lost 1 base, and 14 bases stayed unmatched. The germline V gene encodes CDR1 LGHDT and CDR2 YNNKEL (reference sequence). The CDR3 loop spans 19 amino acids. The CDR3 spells CASSRVAGILAVNTGELFF. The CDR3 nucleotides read TGTGCCAGCAGCCGAGTAGCGGGCATACTAGCGGTGAACACCGGGGAGCTGTTTTTT.

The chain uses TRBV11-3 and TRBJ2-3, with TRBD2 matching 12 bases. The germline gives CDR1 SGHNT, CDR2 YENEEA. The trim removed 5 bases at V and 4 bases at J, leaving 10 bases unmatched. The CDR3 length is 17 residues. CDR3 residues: CASSLGRRLAGADTQYF. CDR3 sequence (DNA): TGTGCCAGCAGCCTAGGTCGTAGACTAGCGGGAGCAGATACGCAGTATTTT.

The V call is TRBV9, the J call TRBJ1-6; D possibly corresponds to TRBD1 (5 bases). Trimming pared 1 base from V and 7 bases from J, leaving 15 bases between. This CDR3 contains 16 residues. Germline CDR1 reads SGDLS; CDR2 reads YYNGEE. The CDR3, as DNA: TGTGCCAGCAGCGTATGGGGGGGGGATTGGAATTCACCCCTCCACTTT. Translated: CASSVWGGDWNSPLHF.

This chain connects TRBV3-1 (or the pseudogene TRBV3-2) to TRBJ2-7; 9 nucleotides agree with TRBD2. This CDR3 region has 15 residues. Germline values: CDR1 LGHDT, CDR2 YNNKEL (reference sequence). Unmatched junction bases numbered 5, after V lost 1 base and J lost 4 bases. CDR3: CASSQGEAGGYEQYF. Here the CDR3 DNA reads TGTGCCAGCAGCCAAGGTGAAGCGGGAGGTTACGAGCAGTACTTC.

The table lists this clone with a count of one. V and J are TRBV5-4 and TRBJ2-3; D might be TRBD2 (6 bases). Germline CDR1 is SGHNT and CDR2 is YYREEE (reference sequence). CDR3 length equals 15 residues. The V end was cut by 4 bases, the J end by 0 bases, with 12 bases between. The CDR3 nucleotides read TGTGCCAGCAGCAACCCGGGGGAAAGCACAGATACGCAGTATTTT. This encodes CASSNPGESTDTQYF.

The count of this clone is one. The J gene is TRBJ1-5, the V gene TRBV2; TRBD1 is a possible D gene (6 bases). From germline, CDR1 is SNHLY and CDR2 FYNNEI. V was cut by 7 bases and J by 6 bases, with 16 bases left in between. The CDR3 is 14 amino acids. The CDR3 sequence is CASTDRSLVQPQHF. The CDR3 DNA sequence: TGTGCCAGCACCGACAGGAGTCTTGTTCAGCCCCAGCATTTT.

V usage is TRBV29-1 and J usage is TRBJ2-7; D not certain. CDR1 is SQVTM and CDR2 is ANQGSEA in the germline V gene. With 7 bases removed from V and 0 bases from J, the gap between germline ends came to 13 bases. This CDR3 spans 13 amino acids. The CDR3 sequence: CSAGLESSYEQYF. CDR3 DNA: TGCAGCGCTGGCCTAGAGAGCTCCTACGAGCAGTACTTC.

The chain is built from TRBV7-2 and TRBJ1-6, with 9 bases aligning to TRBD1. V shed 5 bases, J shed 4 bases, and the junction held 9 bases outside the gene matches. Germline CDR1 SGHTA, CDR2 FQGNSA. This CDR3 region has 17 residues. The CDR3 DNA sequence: TGTGCCAGCAGCCAGTATCGGACAGGGGATTATAATTCACCCCTCCACTTT. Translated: CASSQYRTGDYNSPLHF.

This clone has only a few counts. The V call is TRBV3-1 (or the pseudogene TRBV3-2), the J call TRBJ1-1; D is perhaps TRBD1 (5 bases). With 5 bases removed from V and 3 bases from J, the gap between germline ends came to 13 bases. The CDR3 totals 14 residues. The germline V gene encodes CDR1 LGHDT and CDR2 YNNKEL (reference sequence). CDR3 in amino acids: CASSSRGLDTEAFF. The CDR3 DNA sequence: TGTGCCAGCAGCTCAAGGGGTTTGGACACTGAAGCTTTCTTT.

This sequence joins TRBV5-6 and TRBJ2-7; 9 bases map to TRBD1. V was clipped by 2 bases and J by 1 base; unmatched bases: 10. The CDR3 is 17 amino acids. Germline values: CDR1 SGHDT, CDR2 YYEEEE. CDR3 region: CASSLDPGTGTSYEQYF. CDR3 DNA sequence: TGTGCCAGCAGCTTAGACCCCGGGACAGGGACATCCTACGAGCAGTACTTC. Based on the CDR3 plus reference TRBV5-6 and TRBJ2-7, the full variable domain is DAGVTQSPTHLIKTRGQQVTLRCSPKSGHDTVSWYQQALGQGPQFIFQYYEEEERQRGNFPDRFSGHQFPNYSSELNVNALLLGDSALYLCASSLDPGTGTSYEQYFGPGTRLTVT.

CDR3 amino acids: CASSGFDRYNEQFF. In DNA, the CDR3 is TGTGCCAGCAGCGGGTTTGACAGATACAATGAGCAGTTCTTC. This chain links TRBV9 with TRBJ2-1; TRBD1 might be the D (5 bases). In germline, CDR1 is SGDLS, CDR2 YYNGEE. Trimming took 3 bases from V and 4 from J, leaving 11 bases between them. This CDR3 is 14 amino acids long.

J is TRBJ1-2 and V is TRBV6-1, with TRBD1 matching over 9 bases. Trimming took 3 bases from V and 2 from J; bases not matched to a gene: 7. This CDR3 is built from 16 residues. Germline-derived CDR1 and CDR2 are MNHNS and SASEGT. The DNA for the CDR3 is TGTGCCAGCAGTGATCCAGGACAGGGGAAGAACTATGGCTACACCTTC. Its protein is CASSDPGQGKNYGYTF.

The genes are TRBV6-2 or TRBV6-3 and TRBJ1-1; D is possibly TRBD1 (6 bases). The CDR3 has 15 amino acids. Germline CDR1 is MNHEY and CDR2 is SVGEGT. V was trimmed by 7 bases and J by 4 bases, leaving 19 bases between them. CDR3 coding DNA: TGTGCCAGCACCCCCGCAGGGGCGGGAGGCACTGAAGCTTTCTTT. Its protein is CASTPAGAGGTEAFF.

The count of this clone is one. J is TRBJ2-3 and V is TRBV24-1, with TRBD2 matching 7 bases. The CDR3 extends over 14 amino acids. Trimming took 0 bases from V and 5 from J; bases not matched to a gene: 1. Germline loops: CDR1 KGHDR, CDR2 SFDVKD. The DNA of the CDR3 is TGTGCCACCAGTGATTTGGAGCGGGGAGATACGCAGTATTTT. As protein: CATSDLERGDTQYF.

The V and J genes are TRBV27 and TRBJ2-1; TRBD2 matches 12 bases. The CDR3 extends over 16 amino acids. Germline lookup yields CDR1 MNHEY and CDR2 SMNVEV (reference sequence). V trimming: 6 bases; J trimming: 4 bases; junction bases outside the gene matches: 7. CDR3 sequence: CASSWTSGIGYNEQFF. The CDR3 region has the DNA TGTGCCAGCAGCTGGACTAGCGGGATAGGGTACAATGAGCAGTTCTTC.

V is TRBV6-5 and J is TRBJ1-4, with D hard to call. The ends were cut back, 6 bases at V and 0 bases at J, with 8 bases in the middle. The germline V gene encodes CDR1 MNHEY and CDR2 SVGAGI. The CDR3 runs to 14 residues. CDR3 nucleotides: TGTGCCAGCAGCGCTATTGCAACTAATGAAAAACTGTTTTTT. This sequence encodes CASSAIATNEKLFF.

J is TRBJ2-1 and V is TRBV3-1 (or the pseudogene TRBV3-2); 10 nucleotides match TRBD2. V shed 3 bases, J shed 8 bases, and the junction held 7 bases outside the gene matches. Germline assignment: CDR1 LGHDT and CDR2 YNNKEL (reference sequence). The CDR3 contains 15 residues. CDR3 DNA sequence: TGTGCCAGCAGCCAGCAAGCGGGAGGGCCGCATGAGCAGTTCTTC. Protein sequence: CASSQQAGGPHEQFF.

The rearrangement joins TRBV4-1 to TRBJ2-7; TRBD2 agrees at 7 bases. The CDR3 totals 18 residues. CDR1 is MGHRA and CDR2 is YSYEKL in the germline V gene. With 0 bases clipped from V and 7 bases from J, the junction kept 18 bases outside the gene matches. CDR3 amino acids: CASSQDQRNGGGLGEQYF. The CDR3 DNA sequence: TGCGCCAGCAGCCAAGATCAGCGGAATGGGGGAGGGCTGGGGGAGCAGTACTTC.

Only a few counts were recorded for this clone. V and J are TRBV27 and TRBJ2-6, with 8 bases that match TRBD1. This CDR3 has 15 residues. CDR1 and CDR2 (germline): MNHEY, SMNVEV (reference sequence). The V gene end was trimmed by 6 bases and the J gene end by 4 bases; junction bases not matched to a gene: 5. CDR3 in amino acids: CASRPQGAGANVLTF. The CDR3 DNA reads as TGTGCCAGCAGACCCCAGGGGGCAGGGGCCAACGTCCTGACTTTC.

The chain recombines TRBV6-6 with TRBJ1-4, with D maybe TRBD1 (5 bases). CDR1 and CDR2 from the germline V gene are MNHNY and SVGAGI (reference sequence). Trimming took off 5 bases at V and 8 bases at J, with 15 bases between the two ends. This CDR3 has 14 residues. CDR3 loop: CASSDRRDIEKLFF. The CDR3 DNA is TGTGCCAGCAGTGACAGACGTGATATCGAAAAACTGTTTTTT.

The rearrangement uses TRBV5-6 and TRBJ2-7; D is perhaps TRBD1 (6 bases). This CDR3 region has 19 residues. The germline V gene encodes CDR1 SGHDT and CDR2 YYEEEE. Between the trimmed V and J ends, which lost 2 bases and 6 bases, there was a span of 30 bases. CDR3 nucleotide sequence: TGTGCCAGCAGCTTACCCGCAGGGGCTGATTCAAAGATGGCTAGCGAGCAGTACTTC. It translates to CASSLPAGADSKMASEQYF.

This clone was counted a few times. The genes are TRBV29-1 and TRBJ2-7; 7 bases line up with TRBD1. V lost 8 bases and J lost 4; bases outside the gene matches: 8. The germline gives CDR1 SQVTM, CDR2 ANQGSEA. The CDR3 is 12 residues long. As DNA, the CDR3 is TGCAGCATAAGACAGGGTGGATACGAGCAGTACTTC. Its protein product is CSIRQGGYEQYF.

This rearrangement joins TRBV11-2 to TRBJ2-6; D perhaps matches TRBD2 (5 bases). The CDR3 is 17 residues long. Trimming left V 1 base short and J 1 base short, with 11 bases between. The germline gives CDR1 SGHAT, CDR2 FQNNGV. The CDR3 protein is CASSLGWRSSGANVLTF. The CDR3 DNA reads TGTGCCAGCAGCTTAGGCTGGAGGTCTTCTGGGGCCAACGTCCTGACTTTC.